Here is one T cell receptor (beta chain) with its context. Germline V CDR1 and CDR2: SGHRS, YFSETQ. Trimming took off 7 bases at V and 6 bases at J, with 17 bases between the two ends. The CDR3 spans 14 residues. This sample is part of a study of shared clonotypes between healthy human individuals. TCRdb's copy holds only in-frame clones and misses some; the assay was immunoSEQ multiplex PCR. This sample has 600,000 to 800,000 clones; over 55% occur once, and the top ten carry around 1.8%. The TCR comes from a woman younger than 45 in good health. Sequencing was performed on memory CD4+ T cells sorted from blood. Subset denoted: CD45RA-negative fraction. The genes are TRBV5-1 and TRBJ2-1; tentative D call: TRBD1 (6 bases). The DNA of the CDR3 is TGCGCCAGCTTAGGGGGACGGGCCGGCAATGAGCAGTTCTTC. Protein sequence: CASLGGRAGNEQFF.